This TCR beta chain originates from a study of CD8 T cells in ankylosing spondylitis. Study-wide results and limits: CD8+ by phenotype, disease-linked clones were relatively rare in peripheral blood. Reactive arthritis synovial fluid and blood were previously reported to contain some motif variants. Eight or nine highly homologous variants formed a TCR beta motif that appeared characteristic of ankylosing spondylitis blood.

The CDR3 is 13 amino acids. With 5 bases removed from V and 10 bases from J, the gap between germline ends came to 17 bases. This clonotype was seen a few times. Its specificity is not known. Researchers built TCR beta libraries using quantitative 5'-RACE with molecular barcodes. TCRdb ran MiXCR on the 5' RACE reads and lists one entry per CDR3 protein. This table has roughly 440,000 distinct CDR3 sequences, 17% appearing once. The receptor was derived from a male donor with ankylosing spondylitis. The sample comprised blood, either unsorted or a sorted T cell fraction (not recorded which). This chain links TRBV12-3 or TRBV12-4 with TRBJ1-1; D is ambiguous. DNA for the CDR3: TGTGCCAGCAGTCCCCACGGACCCTTGGGAGCTTTCTTT. Protein sequence: CASSPHGPLGAFF.